These 27 T cell receptor beta chains were all obtained from the same sample, sequenced in a study of HIV-infected patients and healthy controls. cDNA was made from about 500 ng RNA using alpha and beta constant primers. Using multiplexing indices, alpha and beta chain libraries were generated apart by chain-specific third strand synthesis. TCRdb called the 5' RACE reads again in MiXCR, with one record for every CDR3 protein. The sample shows approximately 9,700 distinct CDR3 sequences, approximately 7% of them seen only once. Whole blood was used without fractionation, so all unsorted peripheral T cells were included. Sequences were derived from blood, sampled before antiretroviral therapy. The receptors here all came from an adult with HIV infection.

This clonotype came up many times. CDR3 nucleotide sequence: TGTGCCAGCAGCAAAGGTTACTCCCAAGAGACCCAGTACTTC. This sequence encodes CASSKGYSQETQYF. The rearrangement joins TRBV7-3 to TRBJ2-5; D not resolved. The V end was cut by 5 bases, the J end by 1 base, with 11 bases between. The CDR3 runs to 14 residues. CDR1 SGHTA and CDR2 FQGTGA come from the germline V gene.

The rearrangement uses TRBV6-1 and TRBJ1-5; D gene uncertain. CDR3 length: 17 residues. Looked up from germline, CDR1 is MNHNS and CDR2 is SASEGT. The germline V and J ends were trimmed by 3 bases and 9 bases, with 24 bases remaining between them. The CDR3 reads CASSEMSGLQSIRPQHF. CDR3 coding DNA: TGTGCCAGCAGTGAGATGTCCGGCCTCCAATCCATCCGGCCCCAGCATTTT.

This clonotype showed up just a few times. The genes are TRBV19 and TRBJ2-7; tentatively, D is TRBD1 (6 bases). V was pared by 3 bases and J by 5 bases, with 17 bases between. Germline loops: CDR1 LNHDA, CDR2 SQIVND (reference sequence). This CDR3 spans 15 amino acids. The CDR3: CASSMGPLGAHEQYF. The CDR3, as DNA: TGTGCCAGTAGTATGGGCCCGCTGGGGGCCCACGAGCAGTACTTC.

Many counts were recorded for this clonotype. The chain joins TRBV7-3 to TRBJ2-1; 9 positions agree with TRBD1. This CDR3 has 14 amino acids. Unmatched junction bases numbered 6, after V lost 5 bases and J lost 7 bases. Germline CDR1 SGHTA, CDR2 FQGTGA. For the CDR3, the DNA is TGTGCCAGCAGCAATGGACAGGGGAGGAATGAGCAGTTCTTC. This codes for CASSNGQGRNEQFF.

This clonotype was recorded at least ten times. CDR3 loop: CASRKTGGETQYF. The CDR3 DNA reads TGTGCCAGCAGGAAGACAGGGGGTGAGACCCAGTACTTC. The V gene is TRBV6-5, the J gene TRBJ2-5; 9 nucleotides agree with TRBD1. The CDR3 extends over 13 amino acids. The germline CDR1 and CDR2 sequences are MNHEY and SVGAGI. V shed 6 bases and J 5 bases; nucleotides not matched to a gene: 4.

This clonotype was counted many times. The V and J genes are TRBV7-9 and TRBJ2-2; D is unresolved. CDR1 and CDR2 from the germline V gene are SEHNR and FQNEAQ (reference sequence). The CDR3 has 12 residues. V was pared by 5 bases and J by 0 bases, with 1 base between. CDR3 residues: CASSPNTGELFF. For the CDR3, the DNA is TGTGCCAGCAGCCCGAACACCGGGGAGCTGTTTTTT. The full variable domain, in which reference TRBV7-9 and TRBJ2-2 provide the parts outside the CDR3, is DTGVSQNPRHKITKRGQNVTFRCDPISEHNRLYWYRQTLGQGPEFLTYFQNEAQLEKSRLLSDRFSAERPKGSFSTLEIQRTEQGDSAMYLCASSPNTGELFFGEGSRLTVL.

Judged by abundance, this clonotype is medium-sized. This chain connects TRBV13 to TRBJ2-7; D gene uncertain. The CDR3 is 13 amino acids. The V gene lost 6 bases and the J gene lost 3 bases, with 12 bases spanning the gap. Per the germline V gene, CDR1 is PRHDT and CDR2 is FYEKMQ (reference sequence). The CDR3 sequence is CASSFSPYYEQYF. The CDR3 DNA reads TGTGCCAGCAGTTTTTCGCCCTACTACGAGCAGTACTTC.

This clonotype has a handful of counts. The V gene is TRBV12-3 or TRBV12-4, the J gene TRBJ2-1; the match to TRBD2 covers 8 bases. J lost 0 bases, V lost 6 bases, and 16 bases had no gene match. The CDR3 has 19 amino acids. CDR3 nucleotides: TGTGCCAGCAGCACCCGACGCGGGGGGCCCTCGAGCTCCTACAATGAGCAGTTCTTC. Encoded protein: CASSTRRGGPSSSYNEQFF.

This clonotype was seen at least ten times. The chain recombines TRBV20-1 with TRBJ2-7, with D possibly TRBD2 on 5 matching bases. CDR3 size: 12 residues. Germline CDR1 reads DFQATT; CDR2 reads SNEGSKA (reference sequence). V was clipped by 2 bases and J by 3 bases, with 8 bases between them. CDR3 amino acids: CSARTGGYEQYF. The CDR3 coding sequence is TGCAGTGCTAGAACTGGAGGCTACGAGCAGTACTTC.

This clonotype occurred many times. The V call is TRBV6-6, the J call TRBJ2-2, with 7 nucleotides matching TRBD1. The germline V gene has CDR1 MNHNY and CDR2 SVGAGI (reference sequence). The CDR3 totals 13 residues. V lost 3 bases to trimming and J lost 6 bases; unmatched junction nucleotides: 1. This CDR3 reads CASSYTGAGELFF. The CDR3 DNA reads TGTGCCAGCAGTTATACAGGGGCCGGGGAGCTGTTTTTT.

This clonotype was counted ten times or more. The chain carries TRBV7-9 and TRBJ1-1; 9 bases match TRBD1. Germline V gives CDR1 SEHNR, CDR2 FQNEAQ (reference sequence). With 5 bases clipped from V and 4 bases from J, the junction kept 11 bases outside the gene matches. This CDR3 has 16 residues. The CDR3 coding sequence is TGTGCCAGCAGCAAGGGACAGGGTGTGTTGGGCACTGAAGCTTTCTTT. Translation: CASSKGQGVLGTEAFF.

In its sample, this clonotype was seen many times. The chain has TRBV14 and TRBJ2-3; no clear D gene. This CDR3 contains 15 residues. Deletions cut 5 bases from V and 5 bases from J, with 17 bases between. The V gene's germline CDR1 is SGHDN and CDR2 FVKESK. CDR3 residues: CASSGYPQTQDTQYF. As DNA, the CDR3 is TGTGCCAGCAGCGGGTATCCCCAGACGCAAGATACGCAGTATTTT.

This clonotype was picked up many times. The chain couples TRBV2 to TRBJ1-5; 8 nucleotides agree with TRBD1. V lost 2 bases and J lost 5; bases outside the gene matches: 8. Germline CDR1 reads SNHLY; CDR2 reads FYNNEI. CDR3 length equals 16 residues. CDR3 sequence (DNA): TGTGCCAGCAGTGAACCCAGGACAGGGAGGCATCAGCCCCAGCATTTT. It is translated as CASSEPRTGRHQPQHF.

In the case of this clonotype: This may be a read error, as it is one base from a much larger clone. The chain has TRBV7-9 and TRBJ2-7; D is possibly TRBD1 or TRBD2 (5 bases each). V was shortened by 2 bases and J by 6 bases, with 11 bases between the two germline ends. CDR3 length: 13 residues. Germline CDR1 and CDR2: SEHNR and FQNEAQ (reference sequence). CDR3 loop: CASSLSGPVEQYF. Written as DNA, the CDR3 is TGTGCCAGCAGCTTATCGGGGCCCGTCGAGCAGTACTTC.

This clonotype was observed many times. The rearrangement links TRBV7-8 to TRBJ2-3; tentatively, D is TRBD1 (5 bases). Trimming pared 2 bases from V and 4 bases from J, leaving 13 bases between. This CDR3 has 15 amino acids. The germline gives CDR1 SGHVS, CDR2 FQNEAQ. CDR3 sequence reads: CASSLKWTSADTQYF. In DNA form, the CDR3 reads TGTGCCAGCAGCTTAAAGTGGACATCGGCAGATACGCAGTATTTT.

The genes are TRBV7-2 and TRBJ1-1, with TRBD1 as a possible D gene (5 bases). Germline-derived CDR1 and CDR2 are SGHTA and FQGNSA. The CDR3 extends over 15 amino acids. Trimming stripped 0 bases from V and 5 bases from J, with 13 bases between. DNA for the CDR3: TGTGCCAGCAGCTTAGCGCTTAGGGGAGGGACTGAAGCTTTCTTT. Its translation is CASSLALRGGTEAFF. Supplemented by reference TRBV7-2 and TRBJ1-1, the full variable domain reads GAGVSQSPSNKVTEKGKDVELRCDPISGHTALYWYRQSLGQGLEFLIYFQGNSAPDKSGLPSDRFSAERTGGSVSTLTIQRTQQEDSAVYLCASSLALRGGTEAFFGQGTRLTVV.

Here the CDR3 DNA reads TGTGCCTGGAGACTAAAGACCGAAGCTTTCTTT. Translation: CAWRLKTEAFF. The chain combines TRBV30 with TRBJ1-1; D unresolved. Per the germline V gene, CDR1 is GTSNPN and CDR2 is SVGIG (reference sequence). This CDR3 has 11 residues. The V end was cut by 3 bases, the J end by 8 bases, with 10 bases between.

This clonotype has at least ten counts. The chain links TRBV10-3 to TRBJ1-1, with D perhaps matching TRBD1 (6 bases). The V gene's germline CDR1 is ENHRY and CDR2 SYGVKD. Trimming took off 6 bases at V and 4 bases at J, with 15 bases between the two ends. This CDR3 comprises 14 residues. This CDR3 is CAIRTHGGGTEAFF. For the CDR3, the DNA is TGTGCCATCAGGACACACGGAGGGGGCACTGAAGCTTTCTTT.

This clonotype was observed many times. The chain recombines TRBV29-1 with TRBJ1-1, with 9 positions matching TRBD1. Looked up from germline, CDR1 is SQVTM and CDR2 is ANQGSEA. This CDR3 region has 13 residues. The junction had 5 bases not matched to a gene; V was cut back by 6 bases and J by 3 bases. CDR3 sequence: CSVKQGADTEAFF. In nucleotides, the CDR3 is TGCAGCGTCAAACAGGGGGCGGACACTGAAGCTTTCTTT.

Many counts were recorded for this clonotype. V and J are TRBV5-1 and TRBJ2-3; D may be TRBD2 (6 bases). CDR1 is SGHRS and CDR2 is YFSETQ in the germline V gene. The CDR3 totals 13 residues. The ends were cut back, 2 bases at V and 5 bases at J, with 9 bases in the middle. In DNA, the CDR3 is TGCGCCAGCAGCTTCCCGGGGGAAGATACGCAGTATTTT. Translated, it gives CASSFPGEDTQYF.

In this sample, this clonotype turned up a few times. The genes are TRBV6-4 and TRBJ2-6; 7 nucleotides agree with TRBD1. Trimming cost V 3 bases and J 4 bases; bases outside gene matches: 12. The germline V gene encodes CDR1 MRHNA and CDR2 SNTAGT. This CDR3 has 18 amino acids. CDR3 residues: CASSETGTELLGANVLTF. The CDR3 DNA reads TGTGCCAGCAGTGAAACCGGGACAGAACTTTTGGGGGCCAACGTCCTGACTTTC.

This clonotype was found many times. This chain joins TRBV20-1 and TRBJ1-2; D unresolved. The CDR3 has 14 residues. Trimming pared 0 bases from V and 4 bases from J, leaving 12 bases between. Germline CDR1 and CDR2: DFQATT and SNEGSKA (reference sequence). CDR3 residues: CSARDPGRLYGYTF. In DNA, the CDR3 is TGCAGTGCTAGAGACCCCGGCAGACTCTATGGCTACACCTTC.

This clonotype was recorded a few times. V gene TRBV11-2 combines with J gene TRBJ1-1, with 10 positions matching TRBD1. The CDR3 is made up of 15 amino acids. Trimming took 0 bases from V and 6 from J; bases not matched to a gene: 4. Germline V CDR1 and CDR2: SGHAT, FQNNGV. The CDR3 loop reads CASSLDGQGGSEAFF. In DNA, the CDR3 is TGTGCCAGCAGCTTAGACGGACAGGGGGGTTCTGAAGCTTTCTTT.

This clonotype was detected ten times or more. The chain has TRBV9 and TRBJ2-2; either TRBD1 or TRBD2 may supply D (5 bases each). CDR1 and CDR2 (germline): SGDLS, YYNGEE. The CDR3 is 13 residues long. Trimming cost V 4 bases and J 7 bases, with 11 bases left between them. The CDR3 coding sequence is TGTGCCAGCAGCTCAGGGAGTTACGGGGAGCTGTTTTTT. Amino acids: CASSSGSYGELFF. The full variable domain, its missing parts supplied by reference TRBV9 and TRBJ2-2, is DSGVTQTPKHLITATGQRVTLRCSPRSGDLSVYWYQQSLDQGLQFLIQYYNGEERAKGNILERFSAQQFPDLHSELNLSSLELGDSALYFCASSSGSYGELFFGEGSRLTVL.

The V and J genes are TRBV19 and TRBJ2-7; D gene ambiguous. CDR1 and CDR2 (germline): LNHDA, SQIVND (reference sequence). Trimming left V 6 bases short and J 2 bases short, with 8 bases between. The CDR3 runs to 12 residues. The CDR3 DNA sequence: TGTGCCAGTAGAGGAGTAACCTACGAGCAGTACTTC. It translates to CASRGVTYEQYF.

This clonotype has a count of ten or more. The V gene is TRBV27, the J gene TRBJ2-5, with a weak D call TRBD1 (5 bases). The CDR3 runs 15 residues. The germline V and J ends were trimmed by 4 bases and 4 bases, with 16 bases remaining between them. Germline-derived CDR1 and CDR2 are MNHEY and SMNVEV (reference sequence). The CDR3 nucleotides read TGTGCCAGCAGTTCCCGCCAGGGTGGGTCAGAGACCCAGTACTTC. Translated, it gives CASSSRQGGSETQYF.

This clonotype was counted ten times or more. This chain connects TRBV7-6 to TRBJ2-1, with TRBD2 matching 9 bases. Germline lookup yields CDR1 SGHVS and CDR2 FNYEAQ. V trimming: 5 bases; J trimming: 7 bases; junction bases outside the gene matches: 12. The CDR3 spans 16 residues. The CDR3 sequence: CASSPRIAGVLNEQFF. In DNA, the CDR3 is TGTGCCAGCAGCCCGAGGATAGCGGGGGTTTTGAATGAGCAGTTCTTC.